This T cell receptor (beta chain) was sequenced in a study of blood T cell repertoires in COVID-19. Study details: Some COVID-19 samples were acute and others convalescent; all came from the United States, Italy and Spain.

In the original analysis: Amplification of reference gene primers provided the estimated nucleated cell counts. Profiling relied on immunoSEQ multiplex PCR, and the TCRdb table lists in-frame clones only, not all of them. The D gene and trimming were derived from the DNA, and the V and J assignments and clone size from that table. The sample has roughly 500,000 clones; approximately 88% are singletons. CDR1 and CDR2 (germline): WSHSY, SAAADI. Trimming pared 2 bases from V and 7 bases from J, leaving 9 bases between. The CDR3 loop spans 13 amino acids. This clone was seen a handful of times. Sequencing used PBMCs or T cells enriched from blood (not recorded which). The chain combines TRBV10-2 with TRBJ1-3; D unclear. The receptor's source is a middle-aged woman who had recovered from COVID-19. CDR3 DNA sequence: TGCGCCAGCAGTGAGATTAATTCTAACACCATATATTTT. Translation: CASSEINSNTIYF.